The 25 T cell receptor beta chains below come from one sample, sequenced in a study of blood T cell repertoires in COVID-19. Clones were sequenced by immunoSEQ multiplex PCR, and TCRdb holds only the in-frame ones, with some missing. This table holds 83,000 or so clones, around nine tenths found once. Source material: peripheral blood. These receptors all come from a man older than 75 with active or convalescent COVID-19.

The CDR3 is CASSRTQRNYGYTF. The CDR3 nucleotides are TGTGCCAGCAGCCGTACACAACGAAACTATGGCTACACCTTC. The chain has TRBV3-1 (or the pseudogene TRBV3-2) and TRBJ1-2; no firm D call. Trimming removed 4 bases from V and 2 bases from J, with 11 bases in between. Germline loops: CDR1 LGHDT, CDR2 YNNKEL (reference sequence). This CDR3 has 14 amino acids.

This clone was seen more than once but under ten times. Written as DNA, the CDR3 is TGCGCCAGCAGCCAAGTAGCCAGCGGGGGGCCGGGGGTAGATACGCAGTATTTT. Residues: CASSQVASGGPGVDTQYF. V gene TRBV4-1 combines with J gene TRBJ2-3; TRBD2 agrees at 9 bases. The germline V gene encodes CDR1 MGHRA and CDR2 YSYEKL. Trimming took 1 base from V and 5 from J; bases not matched to a gene: 13. The length of the CDR3 is 18 residues.

CDR3 DNA: TGCGCCAGCAGCCAAGATAATCAGCGTAATGAAAAACTGTTTTTT. It is translated as CASSQDNQRNEKLFF. This chain connects TRBV4-1 to TRBJ1-4; D is unclear. The CDR3 consists of 15 residues. V lost 0 bases, J lost 4 bases, and 9 bases lay in between. CDR1 MGHRA and CDR2 YSYEKL come from the germline V gene.

CDR3 nucleotides: TGTGCCAGCAGCCAAGCGAGCGGGTTGATTGGCAATCAGCCCCAGCATTTT. This codes for CASSQASGLIGNQPQHF. This rearrangement joins TRBV3-1 (or the pseudogene TRBV3-2) to TRBJ1-5; D gene unclear. This CDR3 spans 17 amino acids. V shed 1 base and J shed 2 bases, with 15 bases lying between them. Germline V lookup: CDR1 LGHDT, CDR2 YNNKEL (reference sequence).

The V and J genes are TRBV29-1 and TRBJ2-2; TRBD1 might be the D (6 bases). The germline V gene has CDR1 SQVTM and CDR2 ANQGSEA. The CDR3 contains 14 residues. V lost 4 bases, J lost 3 bases, and 12 bases lay in between. CDR3 amino acids: CSVGQGFDTGELFF. CDR3 sequence (DNA): TGCAGCGTTGGGCAGGGGTTCGACACCGGGGAGCTGTTTTTT.

This clone was observed a single time. The rearrangement links TRBV9 to TRBJ2-1; 10 positions match TRBD2. The CDR3 loop spans 15 amino acids. The germline V gene encodes CDR1 SGDLS and CDR2 YYNGEE. V lost 2 bases to trimming and J lost 4 bases; unmatched junction nucleotides: 3. The CDR3 bases are TGTGCCAGCAGCGTGCTAGCGGGAGAATACAATGAGCAGTTCTTC. Encoded protein: CASSVLAGEYNEQFF.

V gene TRBV6-5 combines with J gene TRBJ1-3, with 7 nucleotides matching TRBD1. Germline V gene sequence: CDR1 MNHEY, CDR2 SVGAGI. Trimming took 6 bases from V and 0 from J; bases not matched to a gene: 5. CDR3 length: 15 amino acids. The CDR3 DNA follows: TGTGCCAGCAGCGAGGACAGGTACTCTGGAAACACCATATATTTT. It codes for CASSEDRYSGNTIYF.

The genes are TRBV15 and TRBJ1-1, with D perhaps TRBD1 (5 bases). CDR3 length: 14 residues. Per germline, CDR1 LNHNV and CDR2 YYDKDF (reference sequence). Trimming shortened V by 1 base and J by 8 bases, and 14 bases separated the two germline ends. The CDR3 loop reads CATSRGTTAGEAFF. CDR3 DNA: TGTGCCACCAGCAGAGGGACAACCGCAGGGGAAGCTTTCTTT. The full variable domain, rest sourced from reference TRBV15 and TRBJ1-1, is DAMVIQNPRYQVTQFGKPVTLSCSQTLNHNVMYWYQQKSSQAPKLLFHYYDKDFNNEADTPDNFQSRRPNTSFCFLDIRSPGLGDTAMYLCATSRGTTAGEAFFGQGTRLTVV.

The CDR3 here is CASSQAGRDRRQPQHF. CDR3 sequence (DNA): TGTGCCAGCAGCCAGGCTGGCCGGGACAGACGACAGCCCCAGCATTTT. The chain uses TRBV3-1 (or the pseudogene TRBV3-2) and TRBJ1-5, with TRBD1 matching over 7 bases. Germline loops: CDR1 LGHDT, CDR2 YNNKEL (reference sequence). V lost 3 bases, J lost 7 bases, and 12 bases stayed unmatched. The CDR3 is 16 residues long.

V gene TRBV28 combines with J gene TRBJ1-3; tentative D call: TRBD1 (5 bases). V shed 3 bases and J shed 5 bases, with 23 bases lying between them. The V gene's germline CDR1 is MDHEN and CDR2 SYDVKM. There are 18 residues in the CDR3. CDR3 residues: CASSFLDSPKGVRNTIYF. The CDR3 DNA follows: TGTGCCAGCAGTTTTCTAGACAGCCCGAAAGGGGTTCGAAACACCATATATTTT.

V and J are TRBV6-5 and TRBJ1-5; tentative D call: TRBD1 (6 bases). The CDR3 is made up of 12 amino acids. V lost 5 bases and J lost 9, with 11 bases in between. The V gene's germline CDR1 is MNHEY and CDR2 SVGAGI. CDR3 bases: TGTGCCAGCAGTACGGGGGGCGGGCCCCAGCATTTT. It specifies CASSTGGGPQHF.

The chain recombines TRBV5-1 with TRBJ2-1, with 11 bases matching TRBD2. This CDR3 region has 16 residues. With 0 bases clipped from V and 7 bases from J, the junction kept 6 bases outside the gene matches. Per germline, CDR1 SGHRS and CDR2 YFSETQ. CDR3: CASSLAISGGANEQFF. The CDR3 bases are TGCGCCAGCAGCTTGGCCATTAGCGGGGGGGCTAATGAGCAGTTCTTC. The whole variable domain, filled in from reference TRBV5-1 and TRBJ2-1, reads KAGVTQTPRYLIKTRGQQVTLSCSPISGHRSVSWYQQTPGQGLQFLFEYFSETQRNKGNFPGRFSGRQFSNSRSEMNVSTLELGDSALYLCASSLAISGGANEQFFGPGTRLTVL.

The rearrangement links TRBV11-3 to TRBJ1-4; weak D call: TRBD1 (5 bases). V gave up 4 bases and J gave up 8 bases, with 20 bases separating them. Per the germline V gene, CDR1 is SGHNT and CDR2 is YENEEA. The length of the CDR3 is 16 residues. The DNA for the CDR3 is TGTGCCAGCAGCTCAATACATCCTGGGGGGAGGGAAAAACTGTTTTTT. Protein: CASSSIHPGGREKLFF.

The chain carries TRBV29-1 and TRBJ1-5, with a tentative D call TRBD1 (5 bases). The CDR3 has 16 amino acids. The germline V and J ends were trimmed by 7 bases and 6 bases, with 25 bases remaining between them. Looked up from germline, CDR1 is SQVTM and CDR2 is ANQGSEA. The CDR3 sequence: CSASISGQGLSQPQHF. In DNA form, the CDR3 reads TGCAGCGCCTCCATCTCCGGCCAGGGTCTTTCTCAGCCCCAGCATTTT.

The gene calls are TRBV7-2 and TRBJ2-5; the D is unclear. Between the trimmed V and J ends, which lost 7 bases and 3 bases, there was a span of 15 bases. This CDR3 spans 14 amino acids. Looked up from germline, CDR1 is SGHTA and CDR2 is FQGNSA. The CDR3 protein is CASKPSFAEETQYF. The CDR3 DNA reads as TGTGCCAGCAAACCCTCTTTTGCAGAAGAGACCCAGTACTTC.

This chain links TRBV2 with TRBJ2-5, with 7 bases fitting TRBD2. Unmatched junction bases numbered 8, after V lost 5 bases and J lost 2 bases. Germline lookup yields CDR1 SNHLY and CDR2 FYNNEI. The CDR3 consists of 15 residues. CDR3 sequence reads: CASSWGRGTQETQYF. The CDR3 DNA reads as TGTGCCAGCAGTTGGGGGAGGGGTACACAAGAGACCCAGTACTTC.

In this sample, this clone turned up a few times. The V call is TRBV30, the J call TRBJ1-2; D remains ambiguous. V was pared by 7 bases and J by 6 bases, with 21 bases between. CDR3 length: 14 amino acids. Looked up from germline, CDR1 is GTSNPN and CDR2 is SVGIG (reference sequence). The CDR3 here is CASPKSAGTDGYTF. In DNA form, the CDR3 reads TGTGCCTCTCCAAAGTCCGCGGGTACGGATGGCTACACCTTC.

This clone was seen only once. This sequence joins TRBV6-5 and TRBJ1-6; D remains ambiguous. Germline V lookup: CDR1 MNHEY, CDR2 SVGAGI. CDR3 length: 14 amino acids. Trimming took 6 bases from V and 0 from J, leaving 6 bases between them. The CDR3 DNA reads as TGTGCCAGCAGCCGGAGCTCCTATAATTCACCCCTCCACTTT. Its translation: CASSRSSYNSPLHF.

This rearrangement joins TRBV5-4 to TRBJ1-1; D gene unclear. V lost 0 bases and J lost 0, with 21 bases in between. Per the germline V gene, CDR1 is SGHNT and CDR2 is YYREEE (reference sequence). The CDR3 totals 19 residues. CDR3 nucleotide sequence: TGTGCCAGCAGCTTGGAAGGAGAGCTGCCAGATACATTGAACACTGAAGCTTTCTTT. Translated: CASSLEGELPDTLNTEAFF.

The J gene is TRBJ1-1, the V gene TRBV5-1; no firm D call. This CDR3 is built from 15 residues. Germline values: CDR1 SGHRS, CDR2 YFSETQ. V lost 1 base and J lost 3, with 13 bases in between. The CDR3 loop is CASSLFTGSDTEAFF. DNA of the CDR3: TGCGCCAGCAGCTTGTTCACGGGGTCGGACACTGAAGCTTTCTTT.

This clone was picked up one time. The chain has TRBV10-3 and TRBJ1-2; D gene ambiguous. From germline, CDR1 is ENHRY and CDR2 SYGVKD. This CDR3 has 13 amino acids. The V end lost 0 bases, the J end lost 3 bases, and 5 bases lay between the germline ends. Here the CDR3 DNA reads TGTGCCATCAGTGAGTCGGAGGACTATGGCTACACCTTC. Amino acid sequence: CAISESEDYGYTF.

In DNA form, the CDR3 reads TGTGCCAGTAGTAAGTCCTTTCCGTCTAGTCCGATTACGAGCATGTACGTC. Its protein product is CASSKSFPSSPITSMYV. The chain uses TRBV19 and TRBJ2-7; D remains ambiguous. Trimming took off 4 bases at V and 12 bases at J, with 31 bases between the two ends. The CDR3 is 17 residues long. Per the germline V gene, CDR1 is LNHDA and CDR2 is SQIVND (reference sequence).

This clone was detected only a few times. This chain links TRBV3-1 (or the pseudogene TRBV3-2) with TRBJ2-2; no reliable D call. The CDR3 has 15 residues. Germline CDR1 reads LGHDT; CDR2 reads YNNKEL (reference sequence). Trimming stripped 4 bases from V and 6 bases from J, with 15 bases between. CDR3 residues: CASSPRLRVPGELFF. The CDR3 region has the DNA TGTGCCAGCAGCCCTCGGTTGAGAGTTCCCGGGGAGCTGTTTTTT.

This clone was seen more than once but under ten times. The chain combines TRBV30 with TRBJ2-7; D ambiguous. V was trimmed by 7 bases and J by 0 bases, leaving 10 bases between them. From germline, CDR1 is GTSNPN and CDR2 SVGIG (reference sequence). CDR3 length: 12 residues. CDR3 amino acids: CASQTSSYEQYV. The CDR3 DNA is TGTGCCTCCCAAACCAGCTCCTACGAGCAGTACGTC.

As for this clone: The same CDR3 can be traced to other DNA sequences in this sample. The chain couples TRBV6-5 to TRBJ1-2, with 7 bases lining up with TRBD1. Trimming took 6 bases from V and 2 from J; bases not matched to a gene: 3. Germline V gene lookup returns CDR1 MNHEY and CDR2 SVGAGI. The CDR3 has 13 residues. CDR3 DNA sequence: TGTGCCAGCAGCCGACAGGGCAACTATGGCTACACCTTC. It yields the protein CASSRQGNYGYTF.